This T cell receptor (beta chain) stems from a study of T cells in Graves' hyperthyroidism and ophthalmopathy. Broader study findings: The majority of expanded thyroid clonotypes above 0.001 also appeared in blood.

Patients were aged 18 to 65, had disease duration under 2 months, and had newly diagnosed hyperthyroidism. The study excluded patients with uncontrolled infection, other autoimmune disease, pregnancy or lactation. When hyperthyroidism was first diagnosed, the blood sample was taken, preceding any ophthalmopathy symptoms. Amplified TCR beta CDR3 regions derived from RNA transcripts. Carried out on the TCR CDR3, a first-round RT-PCR used the HTBI primer set. TCRdb passed the multiplex PCR reads through MiXCR, listing each CDR3 protein once. The sample comprises roughly 260,000 distinct CDR3 sequences, roughly 14% of which are singletons, and approximately 12% rests with the top ten. Germline CDR1 and CDR2: MDHEN and SYDVKM. The V end was cut by 7 bases, the J end by 4 bases, with 23 bases between. The length of the CDR3 is 17 residues. This clonotype was recorded a few times. What it binds is not known.

The TCR was taken from a woman aged 40-49 years with Graves' hyperthyroidism that later progressed to Graves' ophthalmopathy. The V call is TRBV28, the J call TRBJ1-5; D not resolved. Sequenced sample: blood. The CDR3 spells CASNFRSITTINQPQHF. DNA of the CDR3: TGTGCCAGCAATTTTAGGTCTATAACAACGATTAATCAGCCCCAGCATTTT.